Listed below are T cell receptor beta chains from one sample, sequenced in a study of T cells in Graves' hyperthyroidism and ophthalmopathy. TCRdb called the multiplex PCR reads again in MiXCR, with one record for every CDR3 protein. The data contain about 500,000 distinct CDR3 sequences, around 15% of them singletons. Sequencing was carried out using blood. Source of these receptors: a woman younger than 45 with Graves' ophthalmopathy. CDR3s include the opening cysteine and the closing phenylalanine or tryptophan. The D gene is left open where the match is weak. Where a row states a size, it is once, few, many or the class of an expanded clone; other rows omit it.

V gene	J gene	D gene	clone size	CDR3 length	CDR3 protein	CDR3 DNA
TRBV24-1	TRBJ2-5	TRBD1	NA	17	CATSDLGTGMYQETQYF	TGTGCCACCAGTGATTTAGGGACAGGGATGTACCAAGAGACCCAGTACTTC
TRBV12-3/TRBV12-4	TRBJ2-5	TRBD2	few	15	CASRRLAGEGETQYF	TGTGCCAGCCGGAGACTAGCGGGAGAGGGGGAGACCCAGTACTTC
TRBV30	TRBJ1-4	TRBD1	many	14	CAWSTEDRGEKLFF	TGTGCCTGGAGTACCGAGGACAGGGGAGAAAAACTGTTTTTT
TRBV28	TRBJ2-7	NA	few	15	CASSHDSGSSYEQYF	TGTGCCAGCAGTCATGACAGTGGATCGTCCTACGAGCAGTACTTC
TRBV11-2	TRBJ2-5	NA	NA	15	CASSPSRGQAETQYF	TGTGCCAGCAGCCCCTCGAGGGGTCAGGCAGAGACCCAGTACTTC
TRBV20-1	TRBJ2-7	TRBD2	few	13	CSAELAASYEQYF	TGCAGTGCTGAACTAGCGGCCTCCTACGAGCAGTACTTC
TRBV4-3	TRBJ2-4	NA	NA	17	CASSQVPSGTGKNIQYF	TGCGCCAGCAGCCAAGTCCCTAGCGGGACAGGGAAAAACATTCAGTACTTC
TRBV29-1	TRBJ2-1	TRBD2	many	13	CSVAQGAGSEQFF	TGCAGCGTTGCCCAAGGAGCGGGATCTGAGCAGTTCTTC
TRBV9	TRBJ2-3	NA	many	15	CASSVDGRRADTQYF	TGTGCCAGCAGCGTAGATGGTCGGAGGGCTGATACGCAGTATTTT
TRBV11-2	TRBJ2-3	NA	many	12	CASSPAADTQYF	TGTGCCAGCAGCCCTGCGGCGGATACGCAGTATTTT
TRBV27	TRBJ1-5	NA	many	14	CASSYGRSNQPQHF	TGTGCCAGCAGCTATGGACGGAGCAATCAGCCCCAGCATTTT
TRBV6-2/TRBV6-3	TRBJ2-7	NA	NA	13	CASSYSSWGEQYF	TGTGCCAGCAGTTACAGTTCCTGGGGGGAGCAGTACTTC
TRBV19	TRBJ2-1	TRBD1	NA	16	CASSIVAGTGYNEQFF	TGTGCCAGTAGTATAGTGGCCGGGACAGGGTACAATGAGCAGTTCTTC
TRBV2	TRBJ2-1	NA	few	14	CASSETSSYNEQFF	TGTGCCAGCAGTGAAACTAGCTCCTACAATGAGCAGTTCTTC
TRBV2	TRBJ2-5	TRBD2	many	16	CASSEARTSGQETQYF	TGTGCCAGCAGTGAAGCCCGGACTAGCGGCCAAGAGACCCAGTACTTC
TRBV3-1	TRBJ2-1	NA	many	17	CASSQDVRWGFYNEQFF	TGTGCCAGCAGCCAAGATGTTCGTTGGGGCTTCTACAATGAGCAGTTCTTC
TRBV6-1	TRBJ2-3	TRBD2	few	13	CASSDGLVDTQYF	TGTGCCAGCAGTGATGGACTAGTAGATACGCAGTATTTT
TRBV15	TRBJ1-3	NA	few	15	CATSSLTGLWNTIYF	TGTGCCACCAGCAGCCTAACAGGGCTGTGGAACACCATATATTTT
TRBV5-1	TRBJ2-3	NA	many	12	CASSGSTDTQYF	TGCGCCAGCAGTGGTAGCACAGATACGCAGTATTTT
TRBV18	TRBJ2-1	NA	many	16	CASSLSGAVLGDEQFF	TGTGCCAGCTCATTGTCAGGCGCCGTGTTAGGGGATGAGCAGTTCTTC
TRBV19	TRBJ2-7	NA	once	16	CASSIGGFSAVIKQYF	TGTGCCAGTAGTATAGGTGGGTTCTCCGCCGTAATCAAGCAGTACTTC
TRBV27	TRBJ2-7	NA	few	13	CASSVTMDYEQYF	TGTGCCAGCAGTGTGACTATGGACTACGAGCAGTACTTC
TRBV6-1	TRBJ2-7	TRBD2	NA	13	CASTPGGLSEQYF	TGTGCCAGCACCCCGGGAGGGTTGAGCGAGCAGTACTTC
TRBV6-2/TRBV6-3	TRBJ2-7	NA	many	13	CASSYPSPYEQYF	TGTGCCAGCAGTTACCCCTCTCCCTACGAGCAGTACTTC
TRBV7-9	TRBJ2-5	TRBD2	NA	18	CASSSQTSGIKKRETQYF	TGTGCCAGCAGTTCTCAGACTAGCGGGATCAAGAAACGGGAGACCCAGTACTTC
TRBV12-3/TRBV12-4	TRBJ2-5	TRBD2	NA	17	CASSFQGSGRKGETQYF	TGTGCCAGCAGTTTTCAAGGTAGCGGGAGGAAGGGGGAGACCCAGTACTTC
TRBV9	TRBJ1-5	NA	few	15	CASSAGLGDNQPQHF	TGTGCCAGCAGTGCCGGACTCGGGGATAATCAGCCCCAGCATTTT
TRBV27	TRBJ1-4	TRBD1	many	15	CASRRMGQGNEKLFF	TGTGCCAGCAGAAGGATGGGACAGGGTAATGAAAAACTGTTTTTT
TRBV11-3	TRBJ2-2	TRBD2	NA	16	CASSLNMAGETGELFF	TGTGCCAGCAGCTTAAATATGGCGGGAGAAACCGGGGAGCTGTTTTTT
TRBV10-3	TRBJ2-7	TRBD2	few	14	CAISDRGTNYEQYF	TGTGCCATCAGTGACCGCGGGACTAACTACGAGCAGTACTTC